These T cell receptor beta chains were read from a single sample in a study of blood T cell repertoires in COVID-19. Measured with immunoSEQ multiplex PCR; TCRdb has only the in-frame clones, and not every one. In the table there are approximately 220,000 clones, around 84% of which are singletons. The sequencing input was PBMCs or T cells enriched from blood (not recorded which). These receptors were taken from a woman aged 40-49 years with acute COVID-19. Each CDR3 is given with its conserved first and last residue. Fields, in order: D gene, V gene, clone size, J gene, CDR3 DNA, CDR3 protein. D genes are given only for firm matches. Not all rows give a size; the values are once, few, many and, for expanded clones, a class.

D gene: TRBD1
V gene: TRBV28
clone size: few
J gene: TRBJ1-4
CDR3 DNA: TGTGCCAGCAGTAGATTGACAGGGATGATAACTAATGAAAAACTGTTTTTT
CDR3 protein: CASSRLTGMITNEKLFF

D gene: NA
V gene: TRBV24-1
clone size: NA
J gene: TRBJ1-1
CDR3 DNA: TGTGCCACCAGGGACAGCCAATATGGCACTGAAGCTTTCTTT
CDR3 protein: CATRDSQYGTEAFF

D gene: NA
V gene: TRBV4-3
clone size: NA
J gene: TRBJ1-1
CDR3 DNA: TGCGCCAGCAGCCAAGCCCGGGGAAGCACTGAAGCTTTCTTT
CDR3 protein: CASSQARGSTEAFF

D gene: NA
V gene: TRBV5-1
clone size: NA
J gene: TRBJ1-5
CDR3 DNA: TGCGCCAGCAGCGGAGAGGTGGGTCAGCCCCAGCATTTT
CDR3 protein: CASSGEVGQPQHF

D gene: NA
V gene: TRBV5-1
clone size: NA
J gene: TRBJ1-2
CDR3 DNA: TGCGCCAGCAGCTCCACAGGGATGGATCGGGGCTACACCTTC
CDR3 protein: CASSSTGMDRGYTF

D gene: TRBD2
V gene: TRBV5-1
clone size: NA
J gene: TRBJ2-1
CDR3 DNA: TGCGCCAGCAGCTTGGGGAGACTAGCGGTATCTTCCAATGAGCAGTTCTTC
CDR3 protein: CASSLGRLAVSSNEQFF

D gene: NA
V gene: TRBV7-6
clone size: NA
J gene: TRBJ2-7
CDR3 DNA: TGTGCCAGCAGCTTAGTTGACAGCACCTACGAGCAGTACTTC
CDR3 protein: CASSLVDSTYEQYF

D gene: TRBD1
V gene: TRBV7-8
clone size: NA
J gene: TRBJ2-3
CDR3 DNA: TGTGCCAGCAGCCCCGGGGACAGGGGGCGAGTAGATACGCAGTATTTT
CDR3 protein: CASSPGDRGRVDTQYF

D gene: NA
V gene: TRBV3-1/TRBV3-2
clone size: NA
J gene: TRBJ1-4
CDR3 DNA: TGTGCCAGCAGCCAACGGGGTTTGGATGAAAAACTGTTTTTT
CDR3 protein: CASSQRGLDEKLFF

D gene: NA
V gene: TRBV12-3/TRBV12-4
clone size: NA
J gene: TRBJ1-3
CDR3 DNA: TGTGCCAGCAGATCACAGGGAAACACCATATATTTT
CDR3 protein: CASRSQGNTIYF

D gene: TRBD1
V gene: TRBV30
clone size: few
J gene: TRBJ1-1
CDR3 DNA: TGTGCCGGACACAGGGCCCGACAGGGATCTTTCTTT
CDR3 protein: CAGHRARQGSFF

D gene: TRBD1
V gene: TRBV5-4
clone size: NA
J gene: TRBJ2-7
CDR3 DNA: TGTGCCAGCAGCTTGCCAAGGACAGGGGGGGACGAGCAGTACTTC
CDR3 protein: CASSLPRTGGDEQYF

D gene: NA
V gene: TRBV4-1
clone size: NA
J gene: TRBJ1-3
CDR3 DNA: TGCGCCAGCAGCCCCGCGGGGAGAATCTCTGGAAACACCATATATTTT
CDR3 protein: CASSPAGRISGNTIYF

D gene: TRBD2
V gene: TRBV18
clone size: once
J gene: TRBJ2-3
CDR3 DNA: TGTGCCAGCTCACCAACGGGGGGTAGCACAGATACGCAGTATTTT
CDR3 protein: CASSPTGGSTDTQYF

D gene: TRBD1
V gene: TRBV19
clone size: NA
J gene: TRBJ2-7
CDR3 DNA: TGTGCCAGTGGGGGACAGGTGTTCGGGGAGCAGTACTTC
CDR3 protein: CASGGQVFGEQYF

D gene: NA
V gene: TRBV7-9
clone size: few
J gene: TRBJ1-4
CDR3 DNA: TGTGCCAGCAGCTTAGCGAAGGCAGGGGCTGAAAAACTGTTTTTT
CDR3 protein: CASSLAKAGAEKLFF

D gene: NA
V gene: TRBV25-1
clone size: NA
J gene: TRBJ1-4
CDR3 DNA: TGTGCCAGCAGTGCTCCGGGAGCGAGACGAGAAAAACTGTTTTTT
CDR3 protein: CASSAPGARREKLFF